This T cell receptor beta chain was profiled in a study of CD8+CD57+ T cells in acquired aplastic anemia. Patients included in sequencing had previously demonstrated CD8+CD57+ cell expansion by flow cytometry. This clonotype was seen many times. V trimming: 2 bases; J trimming: 1 base; junction bases outside the gene matches: 3. From germline, CDR1 is SNHLY and CDR2 FYNNEI. The CDR3 has 16 residues. Genomic DNA, the template, was used for profiling of the TCR beta VDJ and CDR3. Each CDR3 protein is one row after TCRdb ran MiXCR on the reads. Found here are around 430,000 distinct CDR3 sequences, around 30% of them singletons; the top ten hold 0.7% to 1%.

The chain recombines TRBV2 with TRBJ1-5; 9 bases match TRBD1. Sequenced input: sorted CD4+, CD8+, or CD8+CD57+ T cells (not recorded which) from PBMCs. The TCR originated in a human donor with aplastic anemia. The CDR3 DNA reads as TGTGCCAGCAGTGAACCGACAGGGGGAAGCAATCAGCCCCAGCATTTT. It encodes CASSEPTGGSNQPQHF.